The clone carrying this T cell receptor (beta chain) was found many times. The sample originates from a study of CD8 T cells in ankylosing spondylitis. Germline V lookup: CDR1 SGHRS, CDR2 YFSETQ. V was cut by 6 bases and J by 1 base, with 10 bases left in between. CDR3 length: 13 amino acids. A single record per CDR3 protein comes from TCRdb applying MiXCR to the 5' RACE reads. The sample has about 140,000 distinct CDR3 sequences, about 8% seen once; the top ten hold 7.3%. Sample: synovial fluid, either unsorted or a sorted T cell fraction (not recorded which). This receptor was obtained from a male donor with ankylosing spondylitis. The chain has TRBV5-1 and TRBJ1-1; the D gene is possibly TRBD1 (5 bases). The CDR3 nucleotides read TGCGCCAGCACCCAGAGGGGGAACACTGAAGCTTTCTTT. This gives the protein CASTQRGNTEAFF.